Reported below is one T cell receptor beta chain. Antigen unknown. The data belong to a study of lymphopenia after photon versus proton radiotherapy. General observations from the study: Larger post-nadir TCR diversity loss correlated inversely with survival in deceased patients. Survival link was tested only in deceased patients; proton benefit remains a possibility. Relative stability marked proton patients; photon patients lost diversity and naive cells. After lymphocyte nadir, photon-treated repertoires showed oligoclonal expansion, especially CD8+ Temra.

Trimming pared 2 bases from V and 0 bases from J, leaving 7 bases between. This CDR3 contains 14 residues. In germline, CDR1 is MNHNY, CDR2 SVGAGI (reference sequence). The method was immunoSEQ multiplex PCR; TCRdb's version includes in-frame clones alone and lacks a portion of them. The repertoire consists of more than 11,000 clones, with roughly four fifths occurring once and the leading ten covering roughly 28%. The clonotype originates from a man aged 45 to 65 with gastric cancer. The chain carries TRBV6-6 and TRBJ2-5, with no clear D. Sequenced here: peripheral blood, sampled from a patient treated with photon-based radiotherapy. The CDR3 region is CASSYGRYQETQYF. The DNA of the CDR3 is TGTGCCAGCAGTTACGGACGTTACCAAGAGACCCAGTACTTC.